What follows are 28 T cell receptor beta chains derived from one specimen sequenced in a study of blood T cell repertoires in COVID-19. Clones were sequenced by immunoSEQ multiplex PCR, and TCRdb holds only the in-frame ones, with some missing. The data show under 200,000 clones, with around nine tenths seen just once and around 3.5% held by the top ten. The specimen was peripheral blood. These TCRs come from a man between 65 and 85 years old with acute or convalescent COVID-19.

This chain uses TRBV10-3 with TRBJ2-7; 7 bases match TRBD2. CDR1 and CDR2 (germline): ENHRY, SYGVKD. The CDR3 contains 15 residues. The trim removed 10 bases at V and 6 bases at J, leaving 18 bases unmatched. CDR3 in DNA: TGTGCCAGCTCAGAGAGCGGGAAGCCCGGAGTCGAGCAGTACTTC. This sequence encodes CASSESGKPGVEQYF.

The genes are TRBV6-5 and TRBJ2-7; a possible D gene is TRBD2 (5 bases). Germline values: CDR1 MNHEY, CDR2 SVGAGI. Trimming removed 5 bases from V and 4 bases from J, with 15 bases in between. There are 14 residues in the CDR3. The DNA for the CDR3 is TGTGCCAGCAGTAGAGAGACTACCGGATACGAGCAGTACTTC. Encoded protein: CASSRETTGYEQYF.

The gene calls are TRBV19 and TRBJ2-7; perhaps TRBD1 as D (6 bases). This CDR3 contains 13 residues. Germline lookup yields CDR1 LNHDA and CDR2 SQIVND (reference sequence). V lost 9 bases and J lost 4, with 16 bases in between. CDR3 bases: TGTGCCAGGGGGGATCACAGGGAGTACGAGCAGTACTTC. It is translated as CARGDHREYEQYF. Combining the CDR3 with reference TRBV19 and TRBJ2-7 gives the whole variable domain DGGITQSPKYLFRKEGQNVTLSCEQNLNHDAMYWYRQDPGQGLRLIYYSQIVNDFQKGDIAEGYSVSREKKESFPLTVTSAQKNPTAFYLCARGDHREYEQYFGPGTRLTVT.

V gene TRBV7-9 combines with J gene TRBJ1-6, with no clear D. Per germline, CDR1 SEHNR and CDR2 FQNEAQ (reference sequence). CDR3 length: 13 amino acids. The V end was cut by 0 bases, the J end by 9 bases, with 6 bases between. CDR3 amino acids: CASSLARVSPLHF. The CDR3 coding sequence is TGTGCCAGCAGCTTAGCGCGGGTTTCACCCCTCCACTTT.

The chain uses TRBV30 and TRBJ1-5, with a weak D call TRBD1 (6 bases). This CDR3 region has 15 residues. The V end was cut by 3 bases, the J end by 4 bases, with 16 bases between. Germline V gene lookup returns CDR1 GTSNPN and CDR2 SVGIG (reference sequence). For the CDR3, the DNA is TGTGCCTGGAGCACCGAGACAGGTTGGAATCAGCCCCAGCATTTT. The encoded protein is CAWSTETGWNQPQHF.

The gene calls are TRBV5-6 and TRBJ2-2, with 11 bases that match TRBD2. V lost 4 bases, J lost 7 bases, and 12 bases stayed unmatched. This CDR3 region has 17 residues. CDR1 and CDR2 (germline): SGHDT, YYEEEE. The CDR3 loop reads CASSLPTSGRLNGELFF. The CDR3 nucleotides read TGTGCCAGCAGCCTGCCCACTAGCGGGAGACTAAACGGGGAGCTGTTTTTT. The full variable domain, rest sourced from reference TRBV5-6 and TRBJ2-2, is DAGVTQSPTHLIKTRGQQVTLRCSPKSGHDTVSWYQQALGQGPQFIFQYYEEEERQRGNFPDRFSGHQFPNYSSELNVNALLLGDSALYLCASSLPTSGRLNGELFFGEGSRLTVL.

V usage is TRBV15 and J usage is TRBJ2-2; the match to TRBD2 covers 7 bases. The V segment lost 0 bases and the J segment 3 bases; nucleotides outside the gene matches: 7. Per the germline V gene, CDR1 is LNHNV and CDR2 is YYDKDF (reference sequence). CDR3 size: 17 residues. The CDR3 DNA reads TGTGCCACCAGCAGAGAGGCAGCGGGAAGAGACACCGGGGAGCTGTTTTTT. This encodes CATSREAAGRDTGELFF.

The rearrangement links TRBV5-5 to TRBJ2-5; 11 bases align to TRBD2. V was pared by 0 bases and J by 3 bases, with 4 bases of the junction left unmatched. This CDR3 has 16 amino acids. The germline V gene encodes CDR1 SGHKS and CDR2 YYEKEE (reference sequence). The CDR3 here is CASSLGLAGGEETQYF. The CDR3 nucleotides are TGTGCCAGCAGCTTGGGGCTAGCGGGGGGAGAAGAGACCCAGTACTTC. The full variable domain, rest sourced from reference TRBV5-5 and TRBJ2-5, is DAGVTQSPTHLIKTRGQQVTLRCSPISGHKSVSWYQQVLGQGPQFIFQYYEKEERGRGNFPDRFSARQFPNYSSELNVNALLLGDSALYLCASSLGLAGGEETQYFGPGTRLLVL.

The chain is built from TRBV3-1 (or the pseudogene TRBV3-2) and TRBJ1-5, with D uncertain. Trimming pared 1 base from V and 2 bases from J, leaving 9 bases between. Germline V CDR1 and CDR2: LGHDT, YNNKEL (reference sequence). The CDR3 loop spans 15 amino acids. CDR3 DNA: TGTGCCAGCAGCCAAGCCGGGAGCGGCAATCAGCCCCAGCATTTT. Residues: CASSQAGSGNQPQHF.

The V and J genes are TRBV9 and TRBJ2-3; maybe TRBD2 (6 bases). The CDR3 extends over 16 amino acids. The germline CDR1 and CDR2 sequences are SGDLS and YYNGEE. Deletions cut 0 bases from V and 2 bases from J, with 13 bases between. The CDR3 nucleotides are TGTGCCAGCAGCGTAGTTGACGGGGGACCCACAGATACGCAGTATTTT. It translates to CASSVVDGGPTDTQYF.

V and J are TRBV9 and TRBJ1-1, with D unresolved. V lost 3 bases and J lost 1, with 13 bases in between. The germline CDR1 and CDR2 sequences are SGDLS and YYNGEE. CDR3 length: 15 residues. The CDR3 loop reads CASSGGGLGNTEAFF. Here the CDR3 DNA reads TGTGCCAGCAGCGGAGGAGGGTTAGGGAACACTGAAGCTTTCTTT.

V is TRBV5-6 and J is TRBJ2-1; 7 bases line up with TRBD1. This CDR3 has 16 residues. Losses at the gene ends were 2 bases for V and 5 bases for J; bases not matched to a gene: 10. The germline V gene encodes CDR1 SGHDT and CDR2 YYEEEE. CDR3 in DNA: TGTGCCAGCAGCTTCATACAGGGGAATTTCGACAATGAGCAGTTCTTC. This codes for CASSFIQGNFDNEQFF. Full variable domain (missing parts from reference TRBV5-6 and TRBJ2-1): DAGVTQSPTHLIKTRGQQVTLRCSPKSGHDTVSWYQQALGQGPQFIFQYYEEEERQRGNFPDRFSGHQFPNYSSELNVNALLLGDSALYLCASSFIQGNFDNEQFFGPGTRLTVL.

CDR3: CASRGAGRNEQYF. For the CDR3, the DNA is TGTGCCAGCAGAGGGGCAGGGAGGAACGAGCAGTACTTC. The rearrangement links TRBV28 to TRBJ2-7; D is perhaps TRBD2 (6 bases). Germline V gene lookup returns CDR1 MDHEN and CDR2 SYDVKM. The V gene lost 6 bases and the J gene lost 5 bases, with 14 bases spanning the gap. The CDR3 runs 13 residues.

The chain carries TRBV5-6 and TRBJ1-6, with a weak D call TRBD1 (6 bases). Germline V gives CDR1 SGHDT, CDR2 YYEEEE. The CDR3 consists of 16 residues. The ends were cut back, 4 bases at V and 0 bases at J, with 11 bases in the middle. This chain's CDR3 is CASSPRGVSYNSPLHF. The CDR3 nucleotides are TGTGCCAGCAGCCCCAGGGGAGTCTCCTATAATTCACCCCTCCACTTT.

This chain joins TRBV20-1 and TRBJ2-5; a possible D gene is TRBD2 (5 bases). The V gene's germline CDR1 is DFQATT and CDR2 SNEGSKA (reference sequence). V was pared by 5 bases and J by 10 bases, with 14 bases between. CDR3 size: 11 residues. CDR3 nucleotides: TGCAGTGCTTATCGACGGGAAGACCAGTACTTC. Translation: CSAYRREDQYF.

The V gene is TRBV5-8, the J gene TRBJ2-3, with 9 bases identical to TRBD1. The CDR3 consists of 16 residues. The V gene's germline CDR1 is SGHTS and CDR2 YDEGEE. The junction had 7 bases not matched to a gene; V was cut back by 4 bases and J by 1 base. The CDR3 here is CASSEQDRGRTDTQYF. CDR3 nucleotides: TGTGCCAGCAGCGAACAGGACAGGGGTCGCACAGATACGCAGTATTTT.

The table lists this clone with a count of one. The gene calls are TRBV9 and TRBJ2-5, with 11 bases fitting TRBD1. V lost 4 bases and J lost 5; bases outside the gene matches: 10. This CDR3 is built from 16 residues. The germline V gene encodes CDR1 SGDLS and CDR2 YYNGEE. The CDR3 loop reads CASSFRPGDRGETQYF. In DNA, the CDR3 is TGTGCCAGCAGCTTCCGTCCCGGGGACAGGGGGGAGACCCAGTACTTC.

The CDR3 sequence is CASSYRSLGQGKNIQYF. Here the CDR3 DNA reads TGTGCCAGCAGCTACAGAAGTCTGGGTCAGGGCAAAAACATTCAGTACTTC. The V call is TRBV3-1 (or the pseudogene TRBV3-2), the J call TRBJ2-4; D may be TRBD1 (5 bases). The V gene lost 5 bases and the J gene lost 3 bases, with 20 bases spanning the gap. The CDR3 has 17 residues. Germline CDR1 and CDR2: LGHDT and YNNKEL (reference sequence).

The genes are TRBV9 and TRBJ2-2; a possible D gene is TRBD2 (5 bases). The CDR3 loop spans 14 amino acids. Germline-derived CDR1 and CDR2 are SGDLS and YYNGEE. V was clipped by 6 bases and J by 3 bases, with 12 bases between them. The CDR3 nucleotides are TGTGCCAGCACCCGGGAAGCCCACACCGGGGAGCTGTTTTTT. This gives the protein CASTREAHTGELFF.

As concerns this clone: Other nucleotide sequences in the sample specify the same CDR3. The rearrangement links TRBV9 to TRBJ2-3; TRBD2 matches 15 bases. Germline V gene sequence: CDR1 SGDLS, CDR2 YYNGEE. The CDR3 extends over 16 amino acids. Trimming cost V 4 bases and J 4 bases; bases outside gene matches: 4. The CDR3 here is CASSQGLAGGSDTQYF. The CDR3 coding sequence is TGTGCCAGCAGCCAAGGACTAGCGGGAGGGTCAGATACGCAGTATTTT.

This clone was detected only a few times. This chain joins TRBV10-3 and TRBJ2-3; TRBD2 matches at 9 bases. The CDR3 loop spans 15 amino acids. V lost 7 bases, J lost 3 bases, and 8 bases stayed unmatched. Per germline, CDR1 ENHRY and CDR2 SYGVKD. CDR3 coding DNA: TGTGCCATCAAGGTAGCGGGAGAATCAACAGATACGCAGTATTTT. It specifies CAIKVAGESTDTQYF.

The chain combines TRBV4-1 with TRBJ2-5; TRBD1 matches 8 bases. Germline trimming cut 2 bases from V and 3 bases from J; bases unmatched to any gene: 2. The length of the CDR3 is 14 residues. Germline V gene data show CDR1 as MGHRA and CDR2 as YSYEKL. CDR3: CASSQTGGKETQYF. CDR3 coding DNA: TGCGCCAGCAGCCAAACAGGGGGGAAAGAGACCCAGTACTTC.

A remark on this clone: The junction and the germline gene differ at one end; a read error may be behind it. Other DNA sequences in the same sample also yield this CDR3. The chain has TRBV7-3 and TRBJ2-1; D not resolved. This CDR3 has 13 amino acids. The V gene's germline CDR1 is SGHTA and CDR2 FQGTGA. CDR3 residues: CASSLNLASEQFF. The CDR3 nucleotides are TGTGCCAGCAGCTTAAATCTGGCTAGTGAGCAATTCTTC.

The CDR3 nucleotides are TGCAGTGCTACTTCAGGGGTAGGCTACACCTTC. Translating it yields CSATSGVGYTF. J is TRBJ1-2 and V is TRBV20-1; D is perhaps TRBD1 (6 bases). This CDR3 contains 11 residues. Germline loops: CDR1 DFQATT, CDR2 SNEGSKA (reference sequence). V was trimmed by 4 bases and J by 8 bases, leaving 11 bases between them.

The V gene is TRBV28, the J gene TRBJ1-4; D remains unclear. CDR1 and CDR2 from the germline V gene are MDHEN and SYDVKM. The CDR3 length is 14 residues. V lost 2 bases and J 7 bases, leaving 11 bases between the germline ends. The chain's CDR3 is CASSLIRQGEKLFF. The CDR3 nucleotides are TGTGCCAGCAGTTTAATCCGACAAGGTGAAAAACTGTTTTTT.

The chain couples TRBV19 to TRBJ1-2, with D possibly being TRBD1 (5 bases). Germline values: CDR1 LNHDA, CDR2 SQIVND (reference sequence). V lost 6 bases, J lost 1 base, and 18 bases lay in between. This CDR3 is 16 amino acids long. The CDR3 sequence is CASSPAWGEGNYGYTF. DNA of the CDR3: TGTGCCAGTAGCCCCGCGTGGGGGGAAGGTAACTATGGCTACACCTTC.

The rearrangement uses TRBV30 and TRBJ2-3; D is possibly TRBD2 (6 bases). Germline CDR1 GTSNPN, CDR2 SVGIG (reference sequence). The ends were cut back, 5 bases at V and 4 bases at J, with 16 bases in the middle. This CDR3 is built from 14 residues. The CDR3 DNA reads as TGTGCCTGGTACGATAGGAGGGGTGCAGATACGCAGTATTTT. This encodes CAWYDRRGADTQYF.

The chain is built from TRBV28 and TRBJ1-5; maybe TRBD1 (6 bases). Germline CDR1 reads MDHEN; CDR2 reads SYDVKM. Trimming cost V 4 bases and J 9 bases, with 19 bases left between them. The CDR3 has 15 residues. The CDR3 loop is CASSSPLGGTSPQHF. DNA of the CDR3: TGTGCCAGCAGTTCCCCTTTAGGGGGTACTTCGCCCCAGCATTTT.